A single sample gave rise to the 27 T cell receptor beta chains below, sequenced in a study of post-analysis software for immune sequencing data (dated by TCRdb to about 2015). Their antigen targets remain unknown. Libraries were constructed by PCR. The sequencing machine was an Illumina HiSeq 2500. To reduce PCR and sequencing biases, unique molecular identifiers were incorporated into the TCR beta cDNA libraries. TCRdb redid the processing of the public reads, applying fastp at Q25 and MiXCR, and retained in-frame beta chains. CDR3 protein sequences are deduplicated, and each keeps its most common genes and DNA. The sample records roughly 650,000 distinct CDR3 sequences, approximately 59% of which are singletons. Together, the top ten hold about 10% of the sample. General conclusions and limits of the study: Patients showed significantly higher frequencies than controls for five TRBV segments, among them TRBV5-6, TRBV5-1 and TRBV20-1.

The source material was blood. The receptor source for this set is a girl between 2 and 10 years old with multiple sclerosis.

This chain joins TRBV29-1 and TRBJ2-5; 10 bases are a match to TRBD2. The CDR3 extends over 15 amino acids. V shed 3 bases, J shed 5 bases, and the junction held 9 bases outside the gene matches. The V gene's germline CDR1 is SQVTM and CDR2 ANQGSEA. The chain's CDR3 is CSVELAGGPDETQYF. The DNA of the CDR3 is TGCAGCGTTGAGTTAGCGGGAGGCCCTGATGAGACCCAGTACTTC. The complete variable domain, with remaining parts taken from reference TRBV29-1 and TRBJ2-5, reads SAVISQKPSRDICQRGTSLTIQCQVDSQVTMMFWYRQQPGQSLTLIATANQGSEATYESGFVIDKFPISRPNLTFSTLTVSNMSPEDSSIYLCSVELAGGPDETQYFGPGTRLLVL.

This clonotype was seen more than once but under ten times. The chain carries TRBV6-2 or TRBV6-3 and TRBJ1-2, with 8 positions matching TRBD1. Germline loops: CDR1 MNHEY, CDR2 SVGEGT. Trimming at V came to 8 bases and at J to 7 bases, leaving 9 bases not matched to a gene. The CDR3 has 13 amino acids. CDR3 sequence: CASSKQGARGYTF. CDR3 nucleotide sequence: TGTGCCAGCTCAAAGCAGGGGGCGCGTGGCTACACCTTC.

The DNA of the CDR3 is TGCAGCGTTGTAGTTGCGGAAGAGACCCAGTACTTC. This encodes CSVVVAEETQYF. This chain joins TRBV29-1 and TRBJ2-5; D is unresolved. The CDR3 contains 12 residues. The germline V gene encodes CDR1 SQVTM and CDR2 ANQGSEA. V was pared by 4 bases and J by 3 bases, with 9 bases between.

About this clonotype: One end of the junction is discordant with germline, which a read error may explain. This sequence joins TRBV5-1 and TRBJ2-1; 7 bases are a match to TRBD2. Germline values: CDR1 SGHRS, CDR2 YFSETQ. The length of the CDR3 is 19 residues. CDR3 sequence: CASSPGNLGTMSSYNERFF. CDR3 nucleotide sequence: TGCGCCAGCAGCCCCGGAAACTTGGGGACTATGAGCTCCTACAATGAGCGGTTCTTC.

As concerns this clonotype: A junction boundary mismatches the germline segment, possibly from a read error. The CDR3 loop reads CASSHRRSGANVRTF. CDR3 sequence (DNA): TGTGCCAGCAGTCACCGACGCTCTGGGGCCAACGTCCGGACTTTC. This chain joins TRBV12-3 or TRBV12-4 and TRBJ2-6; D perhaps matches TRBD1 (5 bases). The CDR3 is 15 residues long.

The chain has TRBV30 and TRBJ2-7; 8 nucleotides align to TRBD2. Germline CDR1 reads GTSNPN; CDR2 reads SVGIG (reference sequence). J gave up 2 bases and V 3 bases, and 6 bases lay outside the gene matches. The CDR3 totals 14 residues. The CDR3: CAWRGAGAPYEQYF. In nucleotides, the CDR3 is TGTGCCTGGAGGGGAGCGGGAGCCCCCTACGAGCAGTACTTC.

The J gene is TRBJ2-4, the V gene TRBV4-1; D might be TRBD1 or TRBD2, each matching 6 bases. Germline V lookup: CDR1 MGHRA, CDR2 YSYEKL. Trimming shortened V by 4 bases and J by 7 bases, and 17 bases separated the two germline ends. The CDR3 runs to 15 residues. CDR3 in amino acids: CASSPSLQGRNIQYF. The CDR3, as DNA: TGCGCCAGCAGCCCGAGCCTTCAGGGGAGGAACATTCAGTACTTC.

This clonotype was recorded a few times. The CDR3 region has the DNA TGTGCCAGCAGCTTAAGGGGCAGCGCTCAAGAGACCCAGTACTTC. It translates to CASSLRGSAQETQYF. The gene calls are TRBV7-9 and TRBJ2-5, with a weak D call TRBD1 (5 bases). The CDR3 is made up of 15 amino acids. Germline V CDR1 and CDR2: SEHNR, FQNEAQ (reference sequence). Trimming removed 2 bases at V and 2 bases at J, with 12 bases between.

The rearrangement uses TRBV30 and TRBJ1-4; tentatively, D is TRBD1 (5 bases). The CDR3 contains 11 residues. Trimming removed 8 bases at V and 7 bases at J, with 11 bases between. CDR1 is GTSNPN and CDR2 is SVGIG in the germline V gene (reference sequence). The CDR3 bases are TGTGCCCGGGACTCTGGTGAAAAACTGTTTTTT. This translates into CARDSGEKLFF.

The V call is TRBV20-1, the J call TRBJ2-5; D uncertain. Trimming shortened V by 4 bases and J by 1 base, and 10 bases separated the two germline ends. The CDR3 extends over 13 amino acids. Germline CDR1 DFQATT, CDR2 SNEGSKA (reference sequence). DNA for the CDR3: TGCAGTGCTATCCCAGGTACCCAAGAGACCCAGTACTTC. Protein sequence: CSAIPGTQETQYF.

The CDR3, as DNA: TGTGCCAGCAGCTCCATTTCTAGCGGGGGGCCTCGACCCCCCTACAATGAGCAGTTCTTC. Translated, it gives CASSSISSGGPRPPYNEQFF. V is TRBV11-2 and J is TRBJ2-1, with 11 bases matching TRBD2. The CDR3 is made up of 20 amino acids. V lost 4 bases and J lost 2; bases outside the gene matches: 16. Germline V gene lookup returns CDR1 SGHAT and CDR2 FQNNGV. Complete variable domain (other parts from reference TRBV11-2 and TRBJ2-1): EAGVAQSPRYKIIEKRQSVAFWCNPISGHATLYWYQQILGQGPKLLIQFQNNGVVDDSQLPKDRFSAERLKGVDSTLKIQPAKLEDSAVYLCASSSISSGGPRPPYNEQFFGPGTRLTVL.

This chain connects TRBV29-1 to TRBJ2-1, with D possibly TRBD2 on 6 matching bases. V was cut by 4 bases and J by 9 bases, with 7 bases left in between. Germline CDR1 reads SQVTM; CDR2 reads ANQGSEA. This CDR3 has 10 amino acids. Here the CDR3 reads CSVGRGEQFF. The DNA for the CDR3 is TGCAGCGTTGGGAGGGGTGAGCAGTTCTTC.

The CDR3 nucleotides read TGTGCCAGCAGCTTGCTTCCCTCCGGCGTGAGCTCCTACAATGAGCAGTTCTTC. It codes for CASSLLPSGVSSYNEQFF. The gene calls are TRBV7-9 and TRBJ2-1; D remains ambiguous. This CDR3 has 18 amino acids. V gave up 3 bases and J gave up 0 bases, with 18 bases separating them. Germline V CDR1 and CDR2: SEHNR, FQNEAQ (reference sequence).

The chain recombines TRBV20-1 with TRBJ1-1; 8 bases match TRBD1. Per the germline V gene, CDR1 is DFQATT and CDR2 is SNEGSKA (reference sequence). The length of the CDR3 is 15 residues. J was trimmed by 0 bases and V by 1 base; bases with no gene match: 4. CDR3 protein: CSARGTGGMNTEAFF. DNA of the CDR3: TGCAGTGCTAGAGGTACAGGGGGGATGAACACTGAAGCTTTCTTT.

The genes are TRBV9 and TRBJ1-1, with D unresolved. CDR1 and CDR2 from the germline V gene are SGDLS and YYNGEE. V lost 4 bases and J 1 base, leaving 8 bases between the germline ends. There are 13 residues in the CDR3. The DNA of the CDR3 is TGTGCCAGCAGCACGCACACGAACACTGAAGCTTTCTTT. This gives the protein CASSTHTNTEAFF.

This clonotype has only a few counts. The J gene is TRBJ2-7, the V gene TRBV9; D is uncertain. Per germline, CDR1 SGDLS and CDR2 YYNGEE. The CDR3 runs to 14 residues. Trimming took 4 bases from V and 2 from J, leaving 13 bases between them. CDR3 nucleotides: TGTGCCAGCAGCCCTACGCGAAATACCTACGAGCAGTACTTC. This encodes CASSPTRNTYEQYF.

This CDR3 is CASSPAPGDTDTQYF. CDR3 sequence (DNA): TGTGCCAGCAGCCCCGCCCCGGGAGACACAGATACGCAGTATTTT. V and J are TRBV11-2 and TRBJ2-3; TRBD2 is a possible D gene (6 bases). The V gene's germline CDR1 is SGHAT and CDR2 FQNNGV. Trimming pared 5 bases from V and 2 bases from J, leaving 14 bases between. This CDR3 is built from 15 residues.

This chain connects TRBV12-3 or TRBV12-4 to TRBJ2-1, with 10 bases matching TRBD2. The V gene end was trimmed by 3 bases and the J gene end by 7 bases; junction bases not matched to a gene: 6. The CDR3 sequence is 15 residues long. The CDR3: CASSFRTSGVNEQFF. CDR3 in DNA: TGTGCCAGCAGTTTTAGAACTAGCGGGGTAAATGAGCAGTTCTTC.

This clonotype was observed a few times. The CDR3: CAISDYQGYNQPQHF. In DNA form, the CDR3 reads TGTGCCATCAGTGACTACCAGGGATACAATCAGCCCCAGCATTTT. The chain couples TRBV10-3 to TRBJ1-5, with D possibly TRBD1 on 5 matching bases. The CDR3 consists of 15 residues. Trimming removed 3 bases at V and 3 bases at J, with 12 bases between. From germline, CDR1 is ENHRY and CDR2 SYGVKD.

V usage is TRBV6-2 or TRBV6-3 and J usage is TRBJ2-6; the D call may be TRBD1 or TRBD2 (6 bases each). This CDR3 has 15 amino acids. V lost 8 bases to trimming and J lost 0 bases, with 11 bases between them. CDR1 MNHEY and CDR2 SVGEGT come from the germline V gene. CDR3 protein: CASVEGGSGANVLTF. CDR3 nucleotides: TGTGCCAGCGTAGAGGGGGGCTCTGGGGCCAACGTCCTGACTTTC.

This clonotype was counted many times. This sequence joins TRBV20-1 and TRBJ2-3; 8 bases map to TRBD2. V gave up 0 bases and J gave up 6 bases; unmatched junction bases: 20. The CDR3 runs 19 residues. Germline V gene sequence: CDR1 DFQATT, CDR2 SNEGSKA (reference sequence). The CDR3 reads CSARDPRERGPDLTDTQYF. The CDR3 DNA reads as TGCAGTGCTAGAGATCCTCGTGAGCGGGGGCCCGATCTCACCGATACGCAGTATTTT.

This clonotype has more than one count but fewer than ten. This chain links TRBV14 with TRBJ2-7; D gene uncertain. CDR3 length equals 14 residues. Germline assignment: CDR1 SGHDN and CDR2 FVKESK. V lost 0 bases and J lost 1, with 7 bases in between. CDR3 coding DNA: TGTGCCAGCAGCCAAGATGGACGATCCTACGAGCAGTACTTC. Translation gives CASSQDGRSYEQYF.

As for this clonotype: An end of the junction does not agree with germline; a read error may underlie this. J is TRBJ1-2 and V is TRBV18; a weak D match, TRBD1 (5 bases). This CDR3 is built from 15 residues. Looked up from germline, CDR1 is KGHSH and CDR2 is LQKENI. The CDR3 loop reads CASSVQDIGDYGCTF. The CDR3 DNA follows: TGTGCCAGCTCGGTACAGGATATCGGTGACTATGGCTGCACCTTC.

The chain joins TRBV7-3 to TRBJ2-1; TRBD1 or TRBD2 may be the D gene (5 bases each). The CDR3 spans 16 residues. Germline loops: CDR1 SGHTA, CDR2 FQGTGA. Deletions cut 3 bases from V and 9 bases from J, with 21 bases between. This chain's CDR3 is CASSLTGRLKGGEQFF. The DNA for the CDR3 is TGTGCCAGCAGCTTGACGGGGCGTCTAAAAGGCGGTGAGCAGTTCTTC.

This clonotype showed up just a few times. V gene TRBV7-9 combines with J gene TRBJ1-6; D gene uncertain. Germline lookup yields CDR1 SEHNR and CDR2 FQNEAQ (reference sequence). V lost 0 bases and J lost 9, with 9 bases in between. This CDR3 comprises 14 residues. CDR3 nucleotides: TGTGCCAGCAGCTTAGCTGTCCCAGGTTCACCCCTCCACTTT. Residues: CASSLAVPGSPLHF.

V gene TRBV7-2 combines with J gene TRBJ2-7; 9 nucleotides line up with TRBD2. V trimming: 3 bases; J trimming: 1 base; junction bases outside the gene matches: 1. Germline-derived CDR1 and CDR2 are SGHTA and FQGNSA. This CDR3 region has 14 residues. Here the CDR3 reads CTSSFSGGSYEQYF. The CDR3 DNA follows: TGTACCAGCAGCTTTAGCGGGGGATCCTACGAGCAGTACTTC.

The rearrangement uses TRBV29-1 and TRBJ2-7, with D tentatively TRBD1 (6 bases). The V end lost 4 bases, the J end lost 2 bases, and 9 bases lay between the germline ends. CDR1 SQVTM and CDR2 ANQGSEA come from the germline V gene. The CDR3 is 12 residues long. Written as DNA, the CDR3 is TGCAGCGTTGGGGACATCCCCTACGAGCAGTACTTC. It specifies CSVGDIPYEQYF.